This T cell receptor beta chain was sequenced for a study of control samples from healthy donors and cancer patients. This CDR3 region has 16 residues. V dropped 1 base and J dropped 3 bases, with 15 bases sitting between them. Germline CDR1 and CDR2: LGHDT and YNNKEL (reference sequence). Profiling relied on immunoSEQ multiplex PCR, and the TCRdb table lists in-frame clones only, not all of them. The table includes about 120,000 clones, roughly 92% detected once. What was sequenced was PBMCs. The TCR originated in a man older than 75 with head and neck cancer. This chain uses TRBV3-1 (or the pseudogene TRBV3-2) with TRBJ1-1; D may be TRBD1 (5 bases). CDR3 protein: CASSQAPFDRDTEAFF. CDR3 bases: TGTGCCAGCAGCCAAGCTCCCTTCGACAGAGACACTGAAGCTTTCTTT.